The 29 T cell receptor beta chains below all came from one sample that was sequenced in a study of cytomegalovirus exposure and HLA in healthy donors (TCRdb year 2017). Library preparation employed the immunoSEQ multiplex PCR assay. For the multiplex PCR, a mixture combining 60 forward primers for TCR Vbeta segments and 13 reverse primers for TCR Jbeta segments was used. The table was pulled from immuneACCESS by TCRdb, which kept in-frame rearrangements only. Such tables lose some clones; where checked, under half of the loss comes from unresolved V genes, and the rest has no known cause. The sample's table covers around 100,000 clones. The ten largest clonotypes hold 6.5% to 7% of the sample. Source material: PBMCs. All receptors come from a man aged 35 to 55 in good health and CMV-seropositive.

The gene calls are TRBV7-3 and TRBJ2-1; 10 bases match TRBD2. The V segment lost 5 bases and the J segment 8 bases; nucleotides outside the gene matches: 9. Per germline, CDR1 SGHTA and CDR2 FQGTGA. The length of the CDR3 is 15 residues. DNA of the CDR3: TGTGCCAGCAGCCCGAGCGGGAGGGCCGCGGATGAGCAGTTCTTC. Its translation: CASSPSGRAADEQFF.

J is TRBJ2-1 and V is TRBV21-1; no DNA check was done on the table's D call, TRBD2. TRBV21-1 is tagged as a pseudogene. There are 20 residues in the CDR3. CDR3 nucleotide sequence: TGTGCCAGCAGCAAAGATGGCCTCGGGACTCTCCAAGGGCCTTACAATGAGCAGTTCTTC. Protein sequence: CASSKDGLGTLQGPYNEQFF.

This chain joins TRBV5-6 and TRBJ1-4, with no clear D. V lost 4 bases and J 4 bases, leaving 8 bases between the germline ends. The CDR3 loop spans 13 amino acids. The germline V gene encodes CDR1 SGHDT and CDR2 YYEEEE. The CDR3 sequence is CASSLGFNEKLFF. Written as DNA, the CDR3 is TGTGCCAGCAGCCTCGGGTTTAATGAAAAACTGTTTTTT.

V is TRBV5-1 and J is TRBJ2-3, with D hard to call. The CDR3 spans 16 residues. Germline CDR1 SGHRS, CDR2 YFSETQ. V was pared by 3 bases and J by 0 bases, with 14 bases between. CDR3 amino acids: CASSWAISTSTDTQYF. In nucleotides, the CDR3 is TGCGCCAGCAGCTGGGCTATCTCAACTAGCACAGATACGCAGTATTTT.

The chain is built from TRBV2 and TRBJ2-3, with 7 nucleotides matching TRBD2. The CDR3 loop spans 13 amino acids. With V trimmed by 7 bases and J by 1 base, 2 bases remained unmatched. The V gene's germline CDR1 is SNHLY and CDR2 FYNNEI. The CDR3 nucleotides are TGTGCCAGCACCCGGGAGGGCACAGATACGCAGTATTTT. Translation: CASTREGTDTQYF.

DNA of the CDR3: TGTGCTAGTGGTTTGTCTGGGTCGCAGGGTGGCGAAGAGACCCAGTACTTC. Translated, it gives CASGLSGSQGGEETQYF. V is TRBV12-5 and J is TRBJ2-5; weak D call: TRBD1 (5 bases). Germline assignment: CDR1 LGHNT and CDR2 FRNRAP. This CDR3 comprises 17 residues. Trimming cost V 2 bases and J 3 bases, with 19 bases left between them.

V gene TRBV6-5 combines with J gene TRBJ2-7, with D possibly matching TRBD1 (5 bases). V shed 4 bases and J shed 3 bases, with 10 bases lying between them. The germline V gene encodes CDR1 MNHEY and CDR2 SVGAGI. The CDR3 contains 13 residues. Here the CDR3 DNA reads TGTGCCAGCAGTTCCCAGGGATTCTACGAGCAGTACTTC. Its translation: CASSSQGFYEQYF.

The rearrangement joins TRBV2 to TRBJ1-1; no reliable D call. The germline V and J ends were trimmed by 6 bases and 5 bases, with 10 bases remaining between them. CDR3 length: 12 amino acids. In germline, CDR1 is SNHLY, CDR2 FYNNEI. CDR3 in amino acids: CASRLERTEAFF. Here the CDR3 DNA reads TGTGCCAGCAGGCTGGAGCGGACTGAAGCTTTCTTT.

The CDR3, as DNA: TGTGCCAGCAGCCGACGCCAGGGCATTCGATACGAGCAGTACTTC. Protein: CASSRRQGIRYEQYF. This rearrangement joins TRBV6-5 to TRBJ2-7; the D gene is possibly TRBD1 (5 bases). The CDR3 is 15 amino acids. Germline V gene lookup returns CDR1 MNHEY and CDR2 SVGAGI. The ends were cut back, 6 bases at V and 4 bases at J, with 19 bases in the middle.

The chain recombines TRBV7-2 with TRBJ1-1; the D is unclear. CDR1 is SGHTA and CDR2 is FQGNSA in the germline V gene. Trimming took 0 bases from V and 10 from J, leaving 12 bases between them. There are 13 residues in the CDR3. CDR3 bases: TGTGCCAGCAGCTTAGCGTTCCGTACCGGAGCTTTCTTT. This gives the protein CASSLAFRTGAFF.

The DNA of the CDR3 is TGTGCCAGCAGCTCCCGGGACAGGGGATACAGTAGGTACACCGGGGAGCTGTTTTTT. It encodes CASSSRDRGYSRYTGELFF. This chain links TRBV9 with TRBJ2-2, with 10 bases fitting TRBD1. Trimming at V came to 4 bases and at J to 3 bases, leaving 15 bases not matched to a gene. Germline V CDR1 and CDR2: SGDLS, YYNGEE. CDR3 length equals 19 residues. Full variable domain (outside the CDR3, taken from reference TRBV9 and TRBJ2-2): DSGVTQTPKHLITATGQRVTLRCSPRSGDLSVYWYQQSLDQGLQFLIQYYNGEERAKGNILERFSAQQFPDLHSELNLSSLELGDSALYFCASSSRDRGYSRYTGELFFGEGSRLTVL.

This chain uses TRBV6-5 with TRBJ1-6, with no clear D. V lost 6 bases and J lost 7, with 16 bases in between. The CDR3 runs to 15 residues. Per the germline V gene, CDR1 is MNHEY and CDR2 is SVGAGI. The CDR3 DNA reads TGTGCCAGCAGCCTGGGGAGCCTCGTCAATTCACCCCTCCACTTT. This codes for CASSLGSLVNSPLHF.

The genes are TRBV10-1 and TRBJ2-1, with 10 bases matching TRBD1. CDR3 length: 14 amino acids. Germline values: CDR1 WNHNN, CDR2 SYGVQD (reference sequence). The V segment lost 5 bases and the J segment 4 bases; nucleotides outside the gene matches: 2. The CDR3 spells CASSRDRGYNEQFF. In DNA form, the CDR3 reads TGCGCCAGCAGTCGGGACAGGGGATACAATGAGCAGTTCTTC.

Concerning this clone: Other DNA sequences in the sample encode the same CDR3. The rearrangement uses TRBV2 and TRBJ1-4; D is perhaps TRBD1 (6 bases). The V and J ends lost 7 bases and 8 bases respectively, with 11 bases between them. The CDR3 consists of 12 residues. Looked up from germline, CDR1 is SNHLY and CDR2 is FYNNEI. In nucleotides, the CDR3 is TGTGCCAGCACCCAGGGGACGGAAAAACTGTTTTTT. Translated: CASTQGTEKLFF.

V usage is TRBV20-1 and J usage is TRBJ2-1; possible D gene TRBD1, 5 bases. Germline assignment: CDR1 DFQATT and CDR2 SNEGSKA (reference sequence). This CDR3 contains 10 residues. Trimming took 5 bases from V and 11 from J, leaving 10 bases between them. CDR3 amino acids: CSAQDKQQFF. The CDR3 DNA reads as TGCAGTGCTCAGGACAAACAGCAGTTCTTC.

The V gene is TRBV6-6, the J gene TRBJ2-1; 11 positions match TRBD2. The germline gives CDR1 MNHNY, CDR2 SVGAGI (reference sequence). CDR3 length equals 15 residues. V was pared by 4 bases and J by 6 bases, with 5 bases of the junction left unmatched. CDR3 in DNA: TGTGCCAGCAGTTTAACTAGCGGGAGAGGCAATGAGCAGTTCTTC. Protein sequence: CASSLTSGRGNEQFF.

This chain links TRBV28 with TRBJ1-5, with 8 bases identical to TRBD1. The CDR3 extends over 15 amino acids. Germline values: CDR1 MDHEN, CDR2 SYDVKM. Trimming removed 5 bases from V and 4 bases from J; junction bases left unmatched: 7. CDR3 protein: CASSRDRGRNQPQHF. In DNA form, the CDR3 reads TGTGCCAGCAGTCGCGACAGGGGTCGGAATCAGCCCCAGCATTTT. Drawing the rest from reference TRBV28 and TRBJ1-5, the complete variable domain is DVKVTQSSRYLVKRTGEKVFLECVQDMDHENMFWYRQDPGLGLRLIYFSYDVKMKEKGDIPEGYSVSREKKERFSLILESASTNQTSMYLCASSRDRGRNQPQHFGDGTRLSIL.

Here the CDR3 reads CASSYGQGRSPLHF. As DNA, the CDR3 is TGTGCCAGCAGTTACGGACAGGGAAGATCACCCCTCCACTTT. The V call is TRBV6-6, the J call TRBJ1-6, with 8 positions matching TRBD1. The CDR3 runs 14 residues. The V gene end was trimmed by 2 bases and the J gene end by 10 bases; junction bases not matched to a gene: 4. Germline CDR1 reads MNHNY; CDR2 reads SVGAGI (reference sequence).

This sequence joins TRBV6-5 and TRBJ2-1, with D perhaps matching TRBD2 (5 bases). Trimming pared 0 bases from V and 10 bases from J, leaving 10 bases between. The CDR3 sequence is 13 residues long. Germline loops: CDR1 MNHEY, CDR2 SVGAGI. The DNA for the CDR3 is TGTGCCAGCAGTTACTCCCCTCCGGGGGAGCAGTTCTTC. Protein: CASSYSPPGEQFF.

CDR3 DNA sequence: TGTGCCAGCAGTTTGGGGACAGGAGACACTGAAGCTTTCTTT. It codes for CASSLGTGDTEAFF. The chain is built from TRBV6-5 and TRBJ1-1, with 8 positions matching TRBD1. This CDR3 spans 14 amino acids. Trimming took 4 bases from V and 3 from J; bases not matched to a gene: 4. Germline V gene sequence: CDR1 MNHEY, CDR2 SVGAGI.

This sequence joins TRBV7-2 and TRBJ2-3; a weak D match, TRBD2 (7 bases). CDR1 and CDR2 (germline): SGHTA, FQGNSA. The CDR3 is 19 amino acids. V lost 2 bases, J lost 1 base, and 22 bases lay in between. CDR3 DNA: TGTGCCAGCAGCTTATTAGGGGGGGGGAGGTCTCGGGGCACAGATACGCAGTATTTT. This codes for CASSLLGGGRSRGTDTQYF.

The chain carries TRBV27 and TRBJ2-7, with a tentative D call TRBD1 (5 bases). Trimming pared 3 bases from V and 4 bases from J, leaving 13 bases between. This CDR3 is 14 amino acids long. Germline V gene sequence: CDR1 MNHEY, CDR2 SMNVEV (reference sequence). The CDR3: CASSFTRAAYEQYF. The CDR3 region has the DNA TGTGCCAGCAGTTTCACCAGGGCAGCTTACGAGCAGTACTTC.

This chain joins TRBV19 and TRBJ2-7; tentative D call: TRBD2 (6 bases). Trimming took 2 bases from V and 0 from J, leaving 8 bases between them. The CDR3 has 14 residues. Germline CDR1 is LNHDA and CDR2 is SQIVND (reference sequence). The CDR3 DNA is TGTGCCAGTAGTATACGGGGGAACTCCTACGAGCAGTACTTC. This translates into CASSIRGNSYEQYF.

The CDR3 loop reads CASSLISSSTYEQYF. CDR3 DNA sequence: TGCGCCAGCAGCTTGATTTCCAGTTCGACCTACGAGCAGTACTTC. This chain uses TRBV5-1 with TRBJ2-7; D unresolved. The CDR3 is made up of 15 amino acids. The V end was cut by 1 base, the J end by 2 bases, with 13 bases between. Germline loops: CDR1 SGHRS, CDR2 YFSETQ.

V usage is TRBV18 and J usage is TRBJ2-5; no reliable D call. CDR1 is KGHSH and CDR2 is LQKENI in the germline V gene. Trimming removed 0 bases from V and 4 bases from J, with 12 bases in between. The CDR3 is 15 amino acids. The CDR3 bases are TGTGCCAGCTCACCACCCATAGTGCCGGGAGAGACCCAGTACTTC. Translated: CASSPPIVPGETQYF.

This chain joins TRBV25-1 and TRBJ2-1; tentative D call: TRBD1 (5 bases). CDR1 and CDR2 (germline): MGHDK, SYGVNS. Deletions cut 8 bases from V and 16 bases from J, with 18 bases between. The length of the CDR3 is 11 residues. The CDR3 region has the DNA TGTGCCAGCTCATCCGGCAGGGTATATTTCTTC. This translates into CASSSGRVYFF. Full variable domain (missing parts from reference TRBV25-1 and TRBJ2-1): EADIYQTPRYLVIGTGKKITLECSQTMGHDKMYWYQQDPGMELHLIHYSYGVNSTEKGDLSSESTVSRIRTEHFPLTLESARPSHTSQYLCASSSGRVYFFGPGTRLTVL.

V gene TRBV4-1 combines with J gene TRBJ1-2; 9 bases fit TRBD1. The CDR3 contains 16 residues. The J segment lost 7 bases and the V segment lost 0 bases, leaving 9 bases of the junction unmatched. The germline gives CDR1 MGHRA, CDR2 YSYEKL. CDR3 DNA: TGCGCCAGCAGCCAAGAAACCGGGACAGGGAAAGGTGGCTACACCTTC. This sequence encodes CASSQETGTGKGGYTF.

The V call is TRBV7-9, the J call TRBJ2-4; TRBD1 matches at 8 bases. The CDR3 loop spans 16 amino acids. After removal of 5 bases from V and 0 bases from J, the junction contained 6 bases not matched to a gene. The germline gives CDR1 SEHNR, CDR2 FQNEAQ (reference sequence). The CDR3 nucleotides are TGTGCCAGCAGCGAGCGACAGGGGATAGCCAAAAACATTCAGTACTTC. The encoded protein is CASSERQGIAKNIQYF.

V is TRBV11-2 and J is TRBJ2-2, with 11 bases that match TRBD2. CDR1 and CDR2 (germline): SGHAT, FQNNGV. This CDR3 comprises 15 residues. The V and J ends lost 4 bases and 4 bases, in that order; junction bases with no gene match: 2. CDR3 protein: CASSWGLAVTGELFF. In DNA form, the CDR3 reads TGTGCCAGCAGCTGGGGACTAGCGGTCACCGGGGAGCTGTTTTTT.